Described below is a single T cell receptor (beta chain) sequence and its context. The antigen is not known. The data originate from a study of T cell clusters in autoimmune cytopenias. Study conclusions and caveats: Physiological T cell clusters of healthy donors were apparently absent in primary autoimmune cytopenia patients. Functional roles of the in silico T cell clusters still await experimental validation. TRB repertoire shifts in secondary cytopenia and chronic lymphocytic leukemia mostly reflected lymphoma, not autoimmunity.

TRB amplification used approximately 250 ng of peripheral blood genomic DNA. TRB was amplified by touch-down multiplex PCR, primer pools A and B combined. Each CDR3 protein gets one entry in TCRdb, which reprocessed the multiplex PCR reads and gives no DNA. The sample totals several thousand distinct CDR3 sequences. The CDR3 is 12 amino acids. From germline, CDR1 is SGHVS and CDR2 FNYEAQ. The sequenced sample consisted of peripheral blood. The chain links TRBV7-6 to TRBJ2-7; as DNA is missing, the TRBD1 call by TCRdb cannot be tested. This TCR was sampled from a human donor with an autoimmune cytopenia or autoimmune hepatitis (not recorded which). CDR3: CASSQQGEEQYF.